These T cell receptor beta chains were read from a single sample in a study of T cell changes during pregnancy in multiple sclerosis. Sequencing used immunoSEQ multiplex PCR; TCRdb keeps in-frame clones, though not all of them. The sample comprises a few thousand clones, over 75% of which are singletons, and 35% to 45% rests with the top ten. The sequenced sample consisted of CD4+ T cells from PBMCs (not recorded whether the cells were cultured). The source of these receptors is a female patient with multiple sclerosis, enrolled in a pregnancy study. Some clones in this sample may be carry-over from other donors' samples. The CDR3 runs from the conserved cysteine through the conserved F or W. D genes are given only for firm matches. Size tells how often a clone was seen (once, few, many) or the class of an expanded clone, and some rows leave it out.

V gene	clone size	D gene	J gene	CDR3 protein	CDR3 DNA
TRBV30	medium-sized	TRBD2	TRBJ2-3	CAWSVRGADTQYF	TGTGCCTGGAGTGTACGGGGGGCAGATACGCAGTATTTT
TRBV7-9	few	TRBD1	TRBJ1-2	CASSTAGTGDGYTF	TGTGCCAGCAGCACTGCCGGGACAGGGGATGGCTACACCTTC
TRBV6-5	-	TRBD2	TRBJ2-2	CASSRAGYNTGELFF	TGTGCCAGCAGCCGAGCGGGGTACAACACCGGGGAGCTGTTTTTT
TRBV30	few	-	TRBJ2-5	CAWSVLREETQYF	TGTGCCTGGAGTGTACTCAGGGAGGAGACCCAGTACTTC
TRBV30	medium-sized	-	TRBJ2-3	CAWSALVATQYF	TGTGCCTGGAGTGCCTTAGTTGCTACGCAGTATTTT
TRBV7-3	-	-	TRBJ1-5	CASSLFGGVGQPQHF	TGTGCCAGCAGCTTATTTGGGGGTGTGGGTCAGCCCCAGCATTTT
TRBV11-2	-	-	TRBJ1-1	CASSLSTGYTEAFF	TGTGCCAGCAGCTTATCGACAGGCTACACTGAAGCTTTCTTT
TRBV5-4	-	TRBD1	TRBJ1-3	CASRAGGSAGNTIYF	TGTGCCAGCAGGGCAGGGGGAAGTGCTGGAAACACCATATATTTT
TRBV19	-	TRBD2	TRBJ2-1	CASSIRGFRTSGRAGNEQFF	TGTGCCAGTAGTATAAGGGGTTTCAGGACTAGCGGGAGGGCGGGCAATGAGCAGTTCTTC
TRBV5-6	few	-	TRBJ1-1	CASSLSSMNTEAFF	TGTGCCAGCAGCTTGTCGAGCATGAACACTGAAGCTTTCTTT
TRBV2	-	-	TRBJ1-1	CASSEMVGHMNTEAFF	TGTGCCAGCAGTGAAATGGTGGGACATATGAACACTGAAGCTTTCTTT
TRBV30	-	TRBD1	TRBJ2-7	CAWKGTGDSYEQYF	TGTGCCTGGAAAGGGACAGGGGACTCCTACGAGCAGTACTTC
TRBV7-9	large	-	TRBJ2-1	CASSFGEHNEQFF	TGTGCCAGCAGCTTTGGAGAGCACAATGAGCAGTTCTTC
TRBV18	-	TRBD1	TRBJ2-7	CASSNGQGYEQYF	TGTGCCAGCTCTAACGGACAGGGCTACGAGCAGTACTTC
TRBV6-1	-	-	TRBJ1-2	CASTQGTAYGYTF	TGTGCCAGCACCCAGGGGACGGCTTATGGCTACACCTTC
TRBV30	-	TRBD1	TRBJ1-2	CACPRRTGGSIGGYTF	TGTGCCTGCCCCCGCCGGACAGGGGGCTCGATCGGTGGCTACACCTTC
TRBV15	once	-	TRBJ2-3	CATSRNDRISTDTQYF	TGTGCCACCAGCAGAAATGACAGGATCAGCACAGATACGCAGTATTTT
TRBV7-9	medium-sized	-	TRBJ1-1	CASSLARRVGGTEAFF	TGTGCCAGCAGCTTAGCGCGTCGAGTTGGGGGCACTGAAGCTTTCTTT
TRBV7-3	-	TRBD2	TRBJ2-3	CASSPGLVQDTQYF	TGTGCCAGCAGCCCGGGACTAGTTCAAGATACGCAGTATTTT
TRBV11-2	-	TRBD2	TRBJ2-3	CASSLLREPVDTQYF	TGTGCCAGCAGCTTATTGCGGGAGCCGGTGGATACGCAGTATTTT
TRBV7-2	few	-	TRBJ2-2	CASSLVVMGTGELFF	TGTGCCAGCAGCTTAGTCGTGATGGGCACCGGGGAGCTGTTTTTT
TRBV7-7	-	TRBD1	TRBJ2-5	CASSSGGGETQYF	TGTGCCAGCAGCTCAGGGGGTGGTGAGACCCAGTACTTC